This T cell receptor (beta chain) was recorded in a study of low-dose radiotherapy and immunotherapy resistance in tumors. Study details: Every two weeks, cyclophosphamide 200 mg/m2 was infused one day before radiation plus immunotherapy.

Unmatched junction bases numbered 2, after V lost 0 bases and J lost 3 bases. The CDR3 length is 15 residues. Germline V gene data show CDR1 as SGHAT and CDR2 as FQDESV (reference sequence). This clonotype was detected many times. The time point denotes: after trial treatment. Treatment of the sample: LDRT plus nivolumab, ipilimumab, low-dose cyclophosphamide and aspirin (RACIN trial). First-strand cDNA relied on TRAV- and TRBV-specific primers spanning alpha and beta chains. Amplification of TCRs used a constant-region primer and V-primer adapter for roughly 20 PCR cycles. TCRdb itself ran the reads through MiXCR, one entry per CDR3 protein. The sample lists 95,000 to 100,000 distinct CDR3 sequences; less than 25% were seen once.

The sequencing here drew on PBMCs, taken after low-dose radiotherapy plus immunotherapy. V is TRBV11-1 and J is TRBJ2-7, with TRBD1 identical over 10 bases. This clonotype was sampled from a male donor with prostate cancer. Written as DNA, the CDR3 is TGTGCCAGCAGCTTAGCCGGGACAGGGGTCTACGAGCAGTACTTC. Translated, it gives CASSLAGTGVYEQYF.